The 18 T cell receptor beta chains given below trace back to one sample, sequenced in a study of shared clonotypes between healthy human individuals. Using immunoSEQ multiplex PCR, the repertoire was profiled, and TCRdb retains in-frame clones only, with some absent. The sample gives 2 million to 3 million clones, approximately 93% of which show up once; 0.35% to 0.45% is in the top ten. Material for sequencing was naive CD4+ T cells from PBMCs. Subset reported: CD45RA+ positively selected. The source of these receptors is a man in his late teens or twenties in good health. Some clones in this sample may be carry-over from other donors' samples.

The V and J genes are TRBV5-1 and TRBJ2-3; D might be TRBD2 (5 bases). The CDR3 has 15 amino acids. The V end lost 4 bases, the J end lost 0 bases, and 12 bases lay between the germline ends. Germline V CDR1 and CDR2: SGHRS, YFSETQ. The CDR3 region is CASSGGLFSTDTQYF. The DNA of the CDR3 is TGCGCCAGCAGCGGCGGACTGTTTAGCACAGATACGCAGTATTTT.

The genes are TRBV19 and TRBJ1-1, with D possibly being TRBD1 (5 bases). Germline V gene data show CDR1 as LNHDA and CDR2 as SQIVND (reference sequence). The CDR3 length is 14 residues. Trimming cost V 9 bases and J 0 bases, with 14 bases left between them. CDR3 bases: TGTGCCAGCACTAAAGGGGAGGTGAACACTGAAGCTTTCTTT. Its translation: CASTKGEVNTEAFF.

Turning to this clone: The sample carries other DNA sequences with the same CDR3. The V gene is TRBV5-1, the J gene TRBJ1-4, with TRBD1 as a possible D gene (6 bases). This CDR3 is 15 amino acids long. In germline, CDR1 is SGHRS, CDR2 YFSETQ. V dropped 1 base and J dropped 3 bases, with 10 bases sitting between them. The CDR3 DNA sequence: TGCGCCAGCAGCTTGCTGGGGACACCTAATGAAAAACTGTTTTTT. Its protein is CASSLLGTPNEKLFF.

The genes are TRBV29-1 and TRBJ1-1, with D perhaps TRBD1 (5 bases). The germline V gene encodes CDR1 SQVTM and CDR2 ANQGSEA. The CDR3 sequence is 13 residues long. CDR3 sequence (DNA): TGCAGTTACGGACGTGGGGGGAACACTGAAGCTTTCTTT. Its translation is CSYGRGGNTEAFF.

This clone was seen just once. This CDR3 is also generated by other DNA sequences in the sample. V usage is TRBV6-1 and J usage is TRBJ1-1, with D maybe TRBD1 (6 bases). CDR1 is MNHNS and CDR2 is SASEGT in the germline V gene. The V end lost 1 base, the J end lost 4 bases, and 7 bases lay between the germline ends. This CDR3 is 13 amino acids long. CDR3 nucleotide sequence: TGTGCCAGCAGTGAAGTAGGGGGCACTGAAGCTTTCTTT. Translated, it gives CASSEVGGTEAFF.

The chain has TRBV6-6 and TRBJ2-1; D ambiguous. Per the germline V gene, CDR1 is MNHNY and CDR2 is SVGAGI (reference sequence). CDR3 size: 15 residues. Trimming pared 6 bases from V and 0 bases from J, leaving 12 bases between. For the CDR3, the DNA is TGTGCCAGCAGCCGCTATGCTAGCTCCTACAATGAGCAGTTCTTC. It is translated as CASSRYASSYNEQFF.

J is TRBJ2-7 and V is TRBV5-8; a possible D gene is TRBD2 (7 bases). Per the germline V gene, CDR1 is SGHTS and CDR2 is YDEGEE. V lost 0 bases to trimming and J lost 6 bases, with 13 bases between them. The CDR3 has 14 residues. This CDR3 is CASSLAWGGSEQYF. CDR3 bases: TGTGCCAGCAGCTTGGCCTGGGGGGGCAGCGAGCAGTACTTC.

The rearrangement uses TRBV28 and TRBJ2-7, with 9 bases aligning to TRBD2. Germline assignment: CDR1 MDHEN and CDR2 SYDVKM. The V segment lost 6 bases and the J segment 7 bases; nucleotides outside the gene matches: 10. The CDR3 is made up of 14 amino acids. This chain's CDR3 is CASRMIAGAEEQYF. The CDR3 DNA follows: TGTGCCAGCAGGATGATAGCGGGAGCCGAAGAGCAGTACTTC.

V and J are TRBV4-1 and TRBJ2-5; D not certain. The V end was cut by 1 base, the J end by 7 bases, with 25 bases between. In germline, CDR1 is MGHRA, CDR2 YSYEKL. This CDR3 contains 18 residues. This CDR3 reads CASSQVAQHIGPPGTQYF. CDR3 nucleotides: TGCGCCAGCAGCCAAGTAGCCCAACATATAGGCCCACCAGGGACCCAGTACTTC.

This rearrangement joins TRBV28 to TRBJ2-7; tentatively, D is TRBD1 or TRBD2 (5 bases each). The CDR3 loop spans 12 amino acids. V lost 6 bases and J 6 bases, leaving 12 bases between the germline ends. Germline CDR1 MDHEN, CDR2 SYDVKM. CDR3 sequence reads: CASRFGTREQYF. CDR3 sequence (DNA): TGTGCCAGCAGATTCGGGACCCGCGAGCAGTACTTC.

Details on this clone: Additional DNA sequences in this sample encode the identical CDR3. The chain has TRBV9 and TRBJ1-2; D gene unclear. Germline V gene sequence: CDR1 SGDLS, CDR2 YYNGEE. The V and J ends lost 0 bases and 2 bases respectively, with 5 bases between them. This CDR3 is built from 13 residues. CDR3 nucleotide sequence: TGTGCCAGCAGCGTAGGGACGAACTATGGCTACACCTTC. As protein: CASSVGTNYGYTF.

The V gene is TRBV28, the J gene TRBJ1-5, with TRBD1 matching 8 bases. The trim removed 2 bases at V and 5 bases at J, leaving 2 bases unmatched. The germline CDR1 and CDR2 sequences are MDHEN and SYDVKM. This CDR3 has 14 residues. Here the CDR3 DNA reads TGTGCCAGCAGTTTACAGGGGGCATATCAGCCCCAGCATTTT. As protein: CASSLQGAYQPQHF.

This clone has just a few counts. The chain carries TRBV6-1 and TRBJ1-1; D gene uncertain. Trimming left V 4 bases short and J 1 base short, with 7 bases between. Germline CDR1 is MNHNS and CDR2 is SASEGT. This CDR3 spans 13 amino acids. The CDR3 bases are TGTGCCAGCAGTGCCGCTTGGAACACTGAAGCTTTCTTT. As protein: CASSAAWNTEAFF.

The chain has TRBV6-1 and TRBJ1-4; D unclear. With 3 bases removed from V and 0 bases from J, the gap between germline ends came to 8 bases. Per germline, CDR1 MNHNS and CDR2 SASEGT. The CDR3 extends over 15 amino acids. CDR3: CASSEPASTNEKLFF. The CDR3 coding sequence is TGTGCCAGCAGTGAGCCGGCGTCAACTAATGAAAAACTGTTTTTT.

This clone was seen only once. The rearrangement uses TRBV6-5 and TRBJ2-1, with a weak D call TRBD2 (6 bases). V lost 10 bases and J 4 bases, leaving 14 bases between the germline ends. The CDR3 contains 13 residues. Germline V gene data show CDR1 as MNHEY and CDR2 as SVGAGI. The DNA for the CDR3 is TGTGCCACACAGGAGGGCTATTACAATGAGCAGTTCTTC. This gives the protein CATQEGYYNEQFF.

The gene calls are TRBV4-1 and TRBJ2-1; 16 bases are a match to TRBD2. This CDR3 is 16 amino acids long. With 3 bases clipped from V and 12 bases from J, the junction kept 8 bases outside the gene matches. Germline V gene sequence: CDR1 MGHRA, CDR2 YSYEKL. The CDR3 reads CASSQSGTSGRERQFF. CDR3 nucleotide sequence: TGCGCCAGCAGCCAGTCCGGGACTAGCGGGAGGGAAAGGCAGTTCTTC.

This chain uses TRBV28 with TRBJ2-2; tentatively, D is TRBD1 or TRBD2 (5 bases each). Trimming stripped 6 bases from V and 4 bases from J, with 12 bases between. Germline assignment: CDR1 MDHEN and CDR2 SYDVKM. The CDR3 runs 14 residues. The CDR3 DNA reads as TGTGCCAGCAGGAGGGACGCACCCACCGGGGAGCTGTTTTTT. This gives the protein CASRRDAPTGELFF.

This sequence joins TRBV2 and TRBJ2-1, with unresolved D. The germline V gene encodes CDR1 SNHLY and CDR2 FYNNEI. CDR3 size: 15 residues. Trimming took off 0 bases at V and 4 bases at J, with 10 bases between the two ends. CDR3: CASSEAQLIYNEQFF. The CDR3 DNA reads TGTGCCAGCAGTGAAGCGCAACTAATATACAATGAGCAGTTCTTC.